One and the same sample provided the 28 T cell receptor beta chains below, sequenced in a study of cytotoxic CD8 clonotypes in ibrutinib-treated CLL. Sequencing used immunoSEQ multiplex PCR; TCRdb keeps in-frame clones, though not all of them. Of about 76,000 clones in the sample, 70% to 90% are singletons; the top ten hold under 6%. Material: PBMCs, obtained before ibrutinib treatment. The source of these receptors is a human donor with chronic lymphocytic leukemia.

The rearrangement joins TRBV9 to TRBJ1-2; D not resolved. The length of the CDR3 is 14 residues. Per the germline V gene, CDR1 is SGDLS and CDR2 is YYNGEE. Trimming shortened V by 2 bases and J by 7 bases, and 15 bases separated the two germline ends. This CDR3 is CASSVDGQIGGYTF. The CDR3 DNA sequence: TGTGCCAGCAGCGTCGACGGGCAAATAGGTGGCTACACCTTC.

The genes are TRBV6-1 and TRBJ2-2, with D maybe TRBD1 (6 bases). This CDR3 is 15 amino acids long. The V end lost 5 bases, the J end lost 8 bases, and 18 bases lay between the germline ends. The V gene's germline CDR1 is MNHNS and CDR2 SASEGT. CDR3 amino acids: CASSPFQEGQGELFF. CDR3 bases: TGTGCCAGCAGTCCTTTTCAAGAAGGACAGGGGGAGCTGTTTTTT.

The gene calls are TRBV9 and TRBJ2-3; D gene ambiguous. The CDR3 spans 12 residues. With 2 bases removed from V and 6 bases from J, the gap between germline ends came to 7 bases. Germline V gives CDR1 SGDLS, CDR2 YYNGEE. CDR3 loop: CASSVTWDTQYF. CDR3 coding DNA: TGTGCCAGCAGCGTGACATGGGATACGCAGTATTTT. Complete variable domain (other parts from reference TRBV9 and TRBJ2-3): DSGVTQTPKHLITATGQRVTLRCSPRSGDLSVYWYQQSLDQGLQFLIQYYNGEERAKGNILERFSAQQFPDLHSELNLSSLELGDSALYFCASSVTWDTQYFGPGTRLTVL.

The rearrangement joins TRBV30 to TRBJ2-5; possibly TRBD2 for D (5 bases). The germline gives CDR1 GTSNPN, CDR2 SVGIG (reference sequence). This CDR3 comprises 15 residues. The ends were cut back, 0 bases at V and 7 bases at J, with 18 bases in the middle. Written as DNA, the CDR3 is TGTGCCTGGAGTGTGATCGGGAACGAGTTATGGACCCAGTACTTC. Protein sequence: CAWSVIGNELWTQYF. Together with reference TRBV30 and TRBJ2-5, the CDR3 gives the full variable domain: SQTIHQWPATLVQPVGSPLSLECTVEGTSNPNLYWYRQAAGRGLQLLFYSVGIGQISSEVPQNLSASRPQDRQFILSSKKLLLSDSGFYLCAWSVIGNELWTQYFGPGTRLLVL.

V gene TRBV6-5 combines with J gene TRBJ2-3; the match to TRBD1 covers 7 bases. V shed 4 bases and J 3 bases; nucleotides not matched to a gene: 4. Germline V gene lookup returns CDR1 MNHEY and CDR2 SVGAGI. CDR3 length: 14 residues. CDR3 residues: CASSWDRATDTQYF. DNA of the CDR3: TGTGCCAGCAGTTGGGACAGAGCGACAGATACGCAGTATTTT.

This chain connects TRBV5-1 to TRBJ2-7; D uncertain. Germline lookup yields CDR1 SGHRS and CDR2 YFSETQ. The V end lost 0 bases, the J end lost 2 bases, and 12 bases lay between the germline ends. The CDR3 sequence is 15 residues long. The CDR3 nucleotides are TGCGCCAGCAGCTTGGCCCCGGACGGCCCCTACGAGCAGTACTTC. It yields the protein CASSLAPDGPYEQYF. Variable domain in full (rest from reference TRBV5-1 and TRBJ2-7): KAGVTQTPRYLIKTRGQQVTLSCSPISGHRSVSWYQQTPGQGLQFLFEYFSETQRNKGNFPGRFSGRQFSNSRSEMNVSTLELGDSALYLCASSLAPDGPYEQYFGPGTRLTVT.

This rearrangement joins TRBV5-6 to TRBJ2-3, with 10 bases matching TRBD2. The CDR3 is 17 amino acids. Germline V lookup: CDR1 SGHDT, CDR2 YYEEEE. The V and J ends lost 2 bases and 4 bases, in that order; junction bases with no gene match: 10. CDR3 DNA: TGTGCCAGCAGCTTCCGGACTAGCGGAGGAGCGGCAGATACGCAGTATTTT. Translation gives CASSFRTSGGAADTQYF.

J is TRBJ2-1 and V is TRBV2; tentative D call: TRBD2 (6 bases). Germline CDR1 reads SNHLY; CDR2 reads FYNNEI. V lost 3 bases and J 4 bases, leaving 16 bases between the germline ends. The CDR3 is made up of 16 amino acids. The CDR3 coding sequence is TGTGCCAGCAGTGAGTCGTTGGCGGGAATATACAATGAGCAGTTCTTC. Amino acid sequence: CASSESLAGIYNEQFF.

The V gene is TRBV5-1, the J gene TRBJ1-1; D call uncertain. Germline CDR1 SGHRS, CDR2 YFSETQ. The CDR3 loop spans 14 amino acids. V gave up 3 bases and J gave up 0 bases, with 9 bases separating them. The CDR3 DNA follows: TGCGCCAGCAGCTCCGGTGAACTGAACACTGAAGCTTTCTTT. Protein: CASSSGELNTEAFF.

The chain employs TRBV2 and TRBJ1-2; TRBD1 is a possible D gene (5 bases). V lost 6 bases, J lost 2 bases, and 10 bases lay in between. The germline V gene has CDR1 SNHLY and CDR2 FYNNEI. The CDR3 runs 13 residues. The CDR3 DNA reads TGTGCCAGCAGAACGGGGGTGAACTATGGCTACACCTTC. Encoded protein: CASRTGVNYGYTF.

The chain employs TRBV6-5 and TRBJ1-1; the match to TRBD1 covers 10 bases. In germline, CDR1 is MNHEY, CDR2 SVGAGI. Germline trimming cut 4 bases from V and 1 base from J; bases unmatched to any gene: 3. The CDR3 loop spans 15 amino acids. CDR3 in amino acids: CASSSDRGANTEAFF. Here the CDR3 DNA reads TGTGCCAGCAGTTCGGACAGGGGGGCGAACACTGAAGCTTTCTTT.

This chain uses TRBV27 with TRBJ2-4, with 12 bases fitting TRBD2. CDR1 is MNHEY and CDR2 is SMNVEV in the germline V gene (reference sequence). This CDR3 has 17 amino acids. Losses at the gene ends were 4 bases for V and 2 bases for J; bases not matched to a gene: 6. CDR3: CASSSNLAGGPKNIQYF. CDR3 sequence (DNA): TGTGCCAGCAGTTCAAATCTAGCGGGAGGGCCCAAAAACATTCAGTACTTC.

This clone has just one count. J is TRBJ2-7 and V is TRBV6-5; D is unclear. The CDR3 extends over 14 amino acids. Germline V gene lookup returns CDR1 MNHEY and CDR2 SVGAGI. The V end was cut by 6 bases, the J end by 2 bases, with 14 bases between. The CDR3 region is CASRRGSHTYEQYF. For the CDR3, the DNA is TGTGCCAGCAGAAGAGGTAGCCACACCTACGAGCAGTACTTC.

V and J are TRBV29-1 and TRBJ1-2; tentatively, D is TRBD1 (6 bases). The CDR3 has 14 residues. CDR1 is SQVTM and CDR2 is ANQGSEA in the germline V gene. Trimming stripped 5 bases from V and 6 bases from J, with 19 bases between. This chain's CDR3 is CSVTLQGPLDGYTF. The CDR3 nucleotides are TGCAGCGTTACCCTTCAGGGGCCGCTGGATGGCTACACCTTC.

This chain links TRBV19 with TRBJ1-2; TRBD1 is a possible D gene (5 bases). V lost 5 bases and J lost 4, with 11 bases in between. Germline loops: CDR1 LNHDA, CDR2 SQIVND (reference sequence). This CDR3 is 13 amino acids long. This CDR3 reads CASSVQDGYGYTF. For the CDR3, the DNA is TGTGCCAGTAGTGTACAGGACGGCTATGGCTACACCTTC.

V usage is TRBV6-5 and J usage is TRBJ2-1; D is unresolved. V was trimmed by 0 bases and J by 3 bases, leaving 12 bases between them. The germline gives CDR1 MNHEY, CDR2 SVGAGI. CDR3 size: 16 residues. CDR3 coding DNA: TGTGCCAGCAGTTACTCGAACAGTCCCTTCTACAATGAGCAGTTCTTC. The encoded protein is CASSYSNSPFYNEQFF.

The chain employs TRBV4-2 and TRBJ1-4, with 7 bases lining up with TRBD1. Germline CDR1 LGHNA, CDR2 YNFKEQ. The V and J ends lost 3 bases and 3 bases, in that order; junction bases with no gene match: 7. The CDR3 spans 16 residues. The CDR3 here is CASSQVDRVANEKLFF. Written as DNA, the CDR3 is TGTGCCAGCAGCCAGGTAGACAGGGTGGCTAATGAAAAACTGTTTTTT.

The CDR3 nucleotides read TGTGCCAGCAGCTCGAGGAACGGGAGCCCCCTAGGGAATACGCAGTATTTT. Translating it yields CASSSRNGSPLGNTQYF. The rearrangement joins TRBV7-2 to TRBJ2-3, with D perhaps matching TRBD2 (6 bases). Germline V gene data show CDR1 as SGHTA and CDR2 as FQGNSA. The CDR3 length is 17 residues. V dropped 4 bases and J dropped 7 bases, with 24 bases sitting between them.

V is TRBV15 and J is TRBJ2-2, with a tentative D call TRBD2 (5 bases). This CDR3 has 16 residues. V was clipped by 0 bases and J by 3 bases, with 11 bases between them. From germline, CDR1 is LNHNV and CDR2 YYDKDF (reference sequence). The CDR3 DNA is TGTGCCACCAGCAGAGATACTGGACTGCACACCGGGGAGCTGTTTTTT. Translated, it gives CATSRDTGLHTGELFF.

The chain is built from TRBV27 and TRBJ2-5, with a tentative D call TRBD1 (5 bases). The CDR3 is made up of 15 amino acids. Trimming cost V 0 bases and J 1 base, with 9 bases left between them. Germline V gene sequence: CDR1 MNHEY, CDR2 SMNVEV (reference sequence). In DNA, the CDR3 is TGTGCCAGCAGTTTATCGACGACAGCCCAAGAGACCCAGTACTTC. Its protein product is CASSLSTTAQETQYF.

The chain uses TRBV27 and TRBJ1-5; TRBD1 matches 8 bases. V was pared by 1 base and J by 4 bases, with 9 bases of the junction left unmatched. The CDR3 covers 17 residues. Germline CDR1 is MNHEY and CDR2 is SMNVEV (reference sequence). The CDR3 DNA reads as TGTGCCAGCAGTTTATTTCGCGGGACAGGCGCGAATCAGCCCCAGCATTTT. Its protein is CASSLFRGTGANQPQHF.

The chain is built from TRBV11-2 and TRBJ1-1; D not resolved. CDR1 is SGHAT, CDR2 FQNNGV, per germline. Trimming removed 1 base at V and 0 bases at J, with 9 bases between. The CDR3 totals 15 residues. DNA for the CDR3: TGTGCCAGCAGCTTAGTAGGGCGCTTGAACACTGAAGCTTTCTTT. It codes for CASSLVGRLNTEAFF.

The chain carries TRBV5-1 and TRBJ2-7; 15 nucleotides align to TRBD2. The CDR3 spans 17 residues. V shed 4 bases, J shed 0 bases, and the junction held 5 bases outside the gene matches. Germline CDR1 reads SGHRS; CDR2 reads YFSETQ. The DNA of the CDR3 is TGCGCCAGCAGCCAGGGACTAGCGGGAGGAGGCTCCTACGAGCAGTACTTC. Translated, it gives CASSQGLAGGGSYEQYF.

The CDR3 here is CASSETSASGELFF. CDR3 nucleotide sequence: TGTGCCAGCAGTGAAACTAGCGCGAGCGGGGAGCTGTTTTTT. The chain is built from TRBV2 and TRBJ2-2; 7 bases align to TRBD2. Trimming took 2 bases from V and 7 from J; bases not matched to a gene: 4. The CDR3 has 14 amino acids. The germline CDR1 and CDR2 sequences are SNHLY and FYNNEI.

The rearrangement uses TRBV10-1 and TRBJ2-7, with 7 bases aligning to TRBD1. The junction had 6 bases not matched to a gene; V was cut back by 2 bases and J by 2 bases. The CDR3 totals 15 residues. Germline assignment: CDR1 WNHNN and CDR2 SYGVQD (reference sequence). The CDR3 coding sequence is TGCGCCAGCAGTGAGCATAGGACAGGAGCCTACGAGCAGTACTTC. It yields the protein CASSEHRTGAYEQYF.

The chain has TRBV25-1 and TRBJ1-2; 8 bases map to TRBD1. The germline CDR1 and CDR2 sequences are MGHDK and SYGVNS. V dropped 8 bases and J dropped 4; count of bases not matched to a gene: 3. CDR3 length equals 12 residues. For the CDR3, the DNA is TGTGCCAGCTCACAGGGGGGCTATGGCTACACCTTC. Encoded protein: CASSQGGYGYTF.

Concerning this clone: This may be a read error, as it is one base from a much larger clone. The sample has other DNA sequences that encode this CDR3 too. The genes are TRBV4-2 and TRBJ2-7; 10 positions agree with TRBD2. This CDR3 region has 17 residues. Germline V gene lookup returns CDR1 LGHNA and CDR2 YNFKEQ. The DNA of the CDR3 is TGTGCCAGCAGCCAGAAATTAGCCGGGACTAGCGTCTACGAGCAGTATTTC. It yields the protein CASSQKLAGTSVYEQYF.

This clone was found once. The chain recombines TRBV5-4 with TRBJ2-7; 8 nucleotides line up with TRBD1. This CDR3 is built from 15 residues. V was pared by 2 bases and J by 1 base, with 5 bases of the junction left unmatched. The germline V gene has CDR1 SGHNT and CDR2 YYREEE (reference sequence). This CDR3 is CASSLKDRGSYEQYF. CDR3 nucleotides: TGTGCCAGCAGCTTAAAAGACAGGGGATCCTACGAGCAGTACTTC.